This T cell receptor beta chain came from a study of T-cell memory formation after mild COVID-19. TCRdb re-called the 5' RACE reads through MiXCR, storing one row per CDR3 protein. The sample consists of 500,000 to 650,000 distinct CDR3 sequences, roughly 22% of them appearing once. As to this clonotype: No antigen is known for it.

General study results and limits: From day 15 to 85, contracting clones were balanced between CD4 and CD8, whereas later expanders leaned toward CD4+.

V dropped 0 bases and J dropped 6; count of bases not matched to a gene: 10. This CDR3 is built from 16 residues. Sequencing input: PBMCs or a T cell subset sorted from them (not recorded which). The receptor was isolated from an adult woman who had mild COVID-19 (a few samples of this study predate the infection). Cell type and time point are not known. The chain uses TRBV12-3 or TRBV12-4 and TRBJ2-5; 7 nucleotides line up with TRBD2. In DNA form, the CDR3 reads TGTGCCAGCAGTTTAGCGACGGCGGGAGCTTCGAAGACCCAGTACTTC. It specifies CASSLATAGASKTQYF.